These 19 T cell receptor beta chains were sequenced from one sample in a study of blood T cells in healthy people across ages. PCR was performed a second time for about 6 to 12 cycles using a sample-barcoded 5' primer and a J-beta primer mix. TCRdb re-analysed the 5' RACE reads in MiXCR, keeping a single row per CDR3 protein. The data contain fewer than 2,000,000 distinct CDR3 sequences, 39% of them seen just once; the ten biggest clones take up about 23%. Material for sequencing was blood. The receptors were gathered from a human donor in good health.

The chain combines TRBV20-1 with TRBJ2-7; the D is unclear. CDR1 DFQATT and CDR2 SNEGSKA come from the germline V gene (reference sequence). Trimming cost V 5 bases and J 0 bases, with 17 bases left between them. The CDR3 contains 15 residues. The CDR3 nucleotides are TGCAGTGCTGCCTCAACCTGGGCAGGCTCCTACGAGCAGTACTTC. Protein product: CSAASTWAGSYEQYF.

The gene calls are TRBV5-5 and TRBJ1-2; D may be TRBD1 (5 bases). The CDR3 is 15 residues long. Germline CDR1 is SGHKS and CDR2 is YYEKEE (reference sequence). Trimming left V 0 bases short and J 4 bases short, with 13 bases between. CDR3 region: CASSLEGASGYGYTF. The CDR3 coding sequence is TGTGCCAGCAGCTTGGAAGGGGCATCAGGCTATGGCTACACCTTC.

This chain joins TRBV20-1 and TRBJ1-1; perhaps TRBD1 as D (6 bases). Trimming left V 6 bases short and J 5 bases short, with 19 bases between. Germline CDR1 is DFQATT and CDR2 is SNEGSKA (reference sequence). CDR3 length: 14 residues. Here the CDR3 reads CSARIRGAGTEAFF. The CDR3 DNA follows: TGCAGTGCAAGAATACGGGGGGCAGGAACTGAAGCTTTCTTT.

The chain joins TRBV10-3 to TRBJ1-2, with D perhaps TRBD1 (5 bases). Germline V CDR1 and CDR2: ENHRY, SYGVKD. V was cut by 5 bases and J by 6 bases, with 13 bases left in between. The CDR3 loop spans 13 amino acids. The CDR3 spells CAISSGHQNGYTF. CDR3 nucleotides: TGTGCCATCAGTTCGGGGCACCAAAATGGCTACACCTTC.

The chain carries TRBV5-1 and TRBJ1-2; D remains unclear. The ends were cut back, 4 bases at V and 4 bases at J, with 17 bases in the middle. Germline V lookup: CDR1 SGHRS, CDR2 YFSETQ. This CDR3 spans 15 amino acids. The DNA for the CDR3 is TGCGCCAGCAGCCCCCCGGGAGACGGCATCTATGGCTACACCTTC. This encodes CASSPPGDGIYGYTF.

This rearrangement joins TRBV6-5 to TRBJ2-5; TRBD2 aligns across 11 bases. The CDR3 runs 16 residues. Per the germline V gene, CDR1 is MNHEY and CDR2 is SVGAGI. The trim removed 4 bases at V and 2 bases at J, leaving 6 bases unmatched. The CDR3 DNA follows: TGTGCCAGCAGTTCCACGGGACTAGCGGAGCAAGAGACCCAGTACTTC. Translated: CASSSTGLAEQETQYF.

In its sample, this clonotype was seen a few times. The chain employs TRBV12-5 and TRBJ2-3; possible D gene TRBD2, 7 bases. V lost 5 bases to trimming and J lost 0 bases, with 24 bases between them. Germline CDR1 LGHNT, CDR2 FRNRAP. There are 19 residues in the CDR3. The CDR3 DNA sequence: TGTGCTAGTGGTCTTAGCTTCTCGGGCGGGGGCACTAGCACAGATACGCAGTATTTT. Its protein is CASGLSFSGGGTSTDTQYF.

The V call is TRBV27, the J call TRBJ2-3; 9 bases are a match to TRBD2. CDR3 length: 16 residues. Germline V CDR1 and CDR2: MNHEY, SMNVEV (reference sequence). V dropped 9 bases and J dropped 3; count of bases not matched to a gene: 13. CDR3 nucleotides: TGTGCCAGTCGGTCGAGGTTAGCGGGGGTTACAGATACGCAGTATTTT. This encodes CASRSRLAGVTDTQYF.

J is TRBJ1-5 and V is TRBV4-3; a possible D gene is TRBD1 (6 bases). Per germline, CDR1 LGHNA and CDR2 YSLEER. V was cut by 0 bases and J by 3 bases, with 12 bases left in between. CDR3 length: 16 residues. CDR3 coding DNA: TGCGCCAGCAGCCAAGATACCAGGGGTCACAATCAGCCCCAGCATTTT. This translates into CASSQDTRGHNQPQHF.

This clonotype has a handful of counts. The chain carries TRBV20-1 and TRBJ1-6, with D tentatively TRBD1 (6 bases). Per the germline V gene, CDR1 is DFQATT and CDR2 is SNEGSKA (reference sequence). V gave up 2 bases and J gave up 7 bases, with 12 bases separating them. This CDR3 has 14 residues. The CDR3 bases are TGCAGTGCTAGATCCCCAGGGGCAAATTCACCCCTCCACTTT. Protein product: CSARSPGANSPLHF.

The CDR3 DNA reads TGTGCCAGCAGTGTTTCCTCGGCATTCCGGGGGGAGACCCAGTACTTC. It yields the protein CASSVSSAFRGETQYF. The rearrangement joins TRBV6-1 to TRBJ2-5; TRBD2 might be the D (6 bases). V dropped 4 bases and J dropped 5 bases, with 20 bases sitting between them. Germline CDR1 MNHNS, CDR2 SASEGT. The CDR3 has 16 residues.

This chain connects TRBV18 to TRBJ2-5; D is perhaps TRBD1 (6 bases). The germline V and J ends were trimmed by 5 bases and 2 bases, with 9 bases remaining between them. Germline CDR1 KGHSH, CDR2 LQKENI. The CDR3 is 13 residues long. CDR3 sequence: CASSMRGQETQYF. CDR3 DNA: TGTGCCAGCTCAATGAGGGGGCAAGAGACCCAGTACTTC.

The chain joins TRBV20-1 to TRBJ1-5; TRBD1 matches 8 bases. V lost 4 bases and J lost 6; bases outside the gene matches: 2. Per the germline V gene, CDR1 is DFQATT and CDR2 is SNEGSKA (reference sequence). This CDR3 contains 12 residues. CDR3 sequence (DNA): TGCAGTGCTACTGGACAGGGTCAGCCCCAGCATTTT. Encoded protein: CSATGQGQPQHF.

V is TRBV27 and J is TRBJ1-6, with D unclear. This CDR3 contains 11 residues. The germline gives CDR1 MNHEY, CDR2 SMNVEV (reference sequence). V lost 10 bases to trimming and J lost 7 bases, with 8 bases between them. In nucleotides, the CDR3 is TGTGCCAACGGATTAAATTCACCCCTCCACTTT. This translates into CANGLNSPLHF.

As regards this clonotype: One base away lies a much larger clone, so this may be a sequencing read error. This rearrangement joins TRBV5-1 to TRBJ2-4; D call uncertain. With the DNA end fitting TRBJ2-7 better, the J assignment may be wrong. CDR1 is SGHRS, CDR2 YFSETQ, per germline. The CDR3 is 13 residues long. The CDR3 region has the DNA TGCGCCAGCAGCTTGCAGAGTATCTACGAGCAGTACTTC. It codes for CASSLQSIYEQYF.

The rearrangement uses TRBV3-1 and TRBJ2-5, with 9 bases identical to TRBD1. The trim removed 1 base at V and 3 bases at J, leaving 3 bases unmatched. CDR1 and CDR2 (germline): LGHDT, YNNKEL (reference sequence). This CDR3 has 15 residues. The CDR3 DNA is TGTGCCAGCAGCCAAGTGGGGACAGGGAAAGAGACCCAGTACTTC. This gives the protein CASSQVGTGKETQYF.

As to this clonotype: One junction end does not reproduce the germline sequence, and a read error may be involved. The rearrangement links TRBV28 to TRBJ1-5; D may be TRBD1 (6 bases). There are 14 residues in the CDR3. CDR1 MDHEN and CDR2 SYDVKM come from the germline V gene. Written as DNA, the CDR3 is TGTGCCGTCAGGTGGGGGGCCTACAATCAGCCTCAGCATTTT. It translates to CAVRWGAYNQPQHF.

There are a few counts of this clonotype. The chain is built from TRBV6-1 and TRBJ2-3; D is perhaps TRBD2 (5 bases). The CDR3 loop spans 14 amino acids. Germline CDR1 is MNHNS and CDR2 is SASEGT. V lost 6 bases to trimming and J lost 4 bases, with 14 bases between them. CDR3 sequence reads: CASRGLGEADTQYF. Written as DNA, the CDR3 is TGTGCCAGCAGGGGCCTCGGGGAAGCAGATACGCAGTATTTT.

The chain joins TRBV20-1 to TRBJ1-1; tentatively, D is TRBD1 (5 bases). V was shortened by 5 bases and J by 0 bases, with 10 bases between the two germline ends. Germline CDR1 is DFQATT and CDR2 is SNEGSKA (reference sequence). CDR3 size: 13 residues. The CDR3 here is CSAYGHMNTEAFF. The CDR3 DNA reads TGCAGTGCTTACGGACATATGAACACTGAAGCTTTCTTT.